The subject of this entry is one TCR beta chain. This clonotype came up a few times. Its target antigen remains unknown. Base quality data are lacking; no much larger clone is found one base away. Trimmed from V: 4 bases; trimmed from J: 3 bases; junction bases lacking a gene match: 5. CDR1 and CDR2 are read off the germline V gene as SGHDN and FVKESK. Including cysteine and phenylalanine, the CDR3 has 17 amino acids. The kept DNA is CDR3 alone, 51 bases in frame from the first base. This sample was included in a study of T-cell memory formation after mild COVID-19 (dated by TCRdb to 2020 to 2022). Concerning the study at large: TCR sequence clusters from the two donors were largely donor specific. In a couple of donors, T-cell clones that expanded and contracted after mild COVID-19 were tracked by sequencing TCRalpha and TCRbeta repertoires over time. Two young, previously healthy adult volunteers made up the cohort, one male and one female. General study outcomes and caveats: Only a couple of mild cases were covered in the study, and larger cohorts including severe cases with pre-infection samples were considered necessary. Contracting CD4+ clones were located mainly in the CM and EM memory subsets, whereas CD8+ clones were found to be enriched in EMRA. The second-wave clones that peaked on day 37 were not confirmed to be SARS-CoV-2 specific. Some responding clones were detected in pre-infection memory, which suggested that pre-existing cross-reactive memory T cells had joined the SARS-CoV-2 response. Clones contracting from day 15 to 85 had balanced CD4/CD8 phenotypes, while a second wave expanding from day 15 to 37 was biased towards CD4+.

This sample was sequenced with an Illumina NovaSeq 6000. TCRalpha and TCRbeta cDNA libraries were constructed by 5'RACE with constant-segment primers, with sample barcodes and unique molecular identifiers being introduced. RNA was extracted from every sample with Trizol reagent. Library amplification was performed in two PCR steps, and a second sample barcode and Illumina TruSeq adapters were introduced in the second step. Sequencing of the libraries was done on an Illumina NovaSeq, producing 2 x 150 bp paired-end reads. Per the source publication's procedure: Demultiplexing of reads and collapsing into UMI-guided consensus sequences were performed with migec v1.2.7. With mixcr v2.1.11, UMI consensuses were aligned to TRA and TRB V and J templates and assembled into clonotypes. Clonotypes were classified as expanded or contracted when called significant by both edgeR and NoisET, with noise models trained on biological replicates. For edgeR calls, the cutoffs were a false discovery rate-adjusted p below 0.01 and a log2 fold-change threshold of 1. As an exploratory analysis of dynamics, PCA with hierarchical clustering was applied to max-normalized trajectories of the 1000 most abundant clonotypes. Separately sequenced CD4+ and CD8+ repertoires were used to assign a CD4 or CD8 phenotype to each responding clone. TCRdb reran the public reads through fastp at Q25 and MiXCR, keeping productive beta chains. Merged by CDR3 protein, the rows form single entries marked with the most common genes and DNA. For this entry, the V and J calls and clone size follow TCRdb and not the study's own pipeline. Present in this sample are approximately 290,000 distinct CDR3 sequences, approximately 16% of which were seen just once. The ten most abundant clones make up more than 20% of the sample.

Ficoll-Paque density gradient centrifugation was used to isolate PBMCs. The source material was PBMCs or a T cell subset sorted from them (not recorded which). The V and J genes are TRBV14 and TRBJ2-3, with TRBD2 matching 15 junction bases. The clonotype originates from a man aged 18 to 29 who had mild COVID-19 (a few samples of this study predate the infection). The sample titles of this study are shuffled in the database, so cell type and time point are left out; the donor was told from shared clones. The CDR3 corresponds to CASSPGLAGGHTDTQYF. The sequenced DNA is TGTGCCAGCAGCCCCGGACTAGCGGGGGGGCATACAGATACGCAGTATTTT.